One T cell receptor beta chain is described in this entry. The data derive from a study of tumor-infiltrating lymphocytes in primary liver carcinoma. The germline V gene encodes CDR1 MDHEN and CDR2 SYDVKM. V dropped 4 bases and J dropped 4; count of bases not matched to a gene: 14. CDR3 length: 18 amino acids. For blood RNA, unsorted whole blood served as the source, and germline DNA was extracted too. The authors made TCR beta cDNA from around 500 ng total RNA with a constant-region primer. Libraries covering TCR beta were generated through three nested multiplex PCR rounds (using a slightly modified ARM-PCR). Researchers ran the first two PCR rounds for about 11 cycles each with TRBV1-TRBV30 forward primers and a C-beta reverse primer. MiXCR was run by TCRdb on the multiplex PCR reads, yielding one entry per CDR3 protein. The data show about 300,000 distinct CDR3 sequences, with 50% to 70% seen just once and approximately 9% held by the top ten.

V usage is TRBV28 and J usage is TRBJ2-3, with 10 bases identical to TRBD2. Sequenced input: peripheral blood. The TCR comes from a man in his forties or fifties with primary liver carcinoma and hepatitis B virus infection. CDR3 residues: CASSSPGRLAGSPDTQYF. The DNA of the CDR3 is TGTGCCAGCAGTTCCCCTGGAAGACTAGCGGGTAGCCCAGATACGCAGTATTTT.